This T cell receptor beta chain was retrieved from a study of shared clonotypes between healthy human individuals. This clone has just a few counts. The trim removed 4 bases at V and 3 bases at J, leaving 5 bases unmatched. The CDR3 is made up of 15 amino acids. Germline V gene data show CDR1 as SGHNT and CDR2 as YYREEE (reference sequence). Here immunoSEQ multiplex PCR was the method, and the copy in TCRdb shows in-frame clones only, minus some. The sample has 400,000 to 500,000 clones, 60% to 85% seen once. This TCR was recovered from a woman between 40 and 50 years old in good health. Some clones in this sample may be carry-over from other donors' samples. Specimen: PBMCs. V usage is TRBV5-4 and J usage is TRBJ2-3; 10 bases match TRBD2. The DNA for the CDR3 is TGTGCCAGCAGCCCCGGACTAGCGGTAACAGATACGCAGTATTTT. The encoded protein is CASSPGLAVTDTQYF.